These 8 T cell receptor beta chains originate from one sample sequenced in a study of persistence of HIV-infected CD4 T cells. Lysates of CMV-infected fibroblasts at 8 to 10 ug/mL stimulated these cells. Responding CD4+ T cells were sorted by upregulation of both CD40 ligand and CD69. This was the immunoSEQ version 4 assay in survey mode. Clones were sequenced by immunoSEQ multiplex PCR, and TCRdb holds only the in-frame ones, with some missing. The sample contains about 20,000 clones, about 84% of which appear only once. These receptors are not linked to any known antigen. This specimen was CD4+ T cells sorted from PBMCs after 18-hour stimulation, taken from a patient who received antiretroviral therapy. These receptors originate from an adult man with HIV who was CMV-seropositive.

Here the CDR3 reads CASSSRVSNQPQHF. The CDR3 nucleotides read TGTGCCAGCAGTTCAAGGGTCAGCAATCAGCCCCAGCATTTT. V gene TRBV6-5 combines with J gene TRBJ1-5; D not resolved. V was pared by 4 bases and J by 1 base, with 8 bases between. This CDR3 has 14 amino acids. The germline V gene has CDR1 MNHEY and CDR2 SVGAGI.

The V gene is TRBV5-1, the J gene TRBJ2-2, with D possibly matching TRBD1 (5 bases). Trimming stripped 5 bases from V and 3 bases from J, with 11 bases between. The CDR3 covers 14 residues. The germline gives CDR1 SGHRS, CDR2 YFSETQ. CDR3 protein: CASRGLIDTGELFF. DNA for the CDR3: TGCGCCAGCAGGGGGCTTATAGACACCGGGGAGCTGTTTTTT.

V is TRBV10-2 and J is TRBJ1-2; D is unresolved. The germline V and J ends were trimmed by 8 bases and 8 bases, with 15 bases remaining between them. The CDR3 loop spans 12 amino acids. Germline CDR1 and CDR2: WSHSY and SAAADI. The CDR3 sequence: CASFQAGNGYTF. The CDR3 coding sequence is TGCGCCAGCTTCCAAGCGGGGAACGGCTACACCTTC.

The rearrangement joins TRBV18 to TRBJ2-7, with a tentative D call TRBD1 (6 bases). CDR1 and CDR2 from the germline V gene are KGHSH and LQKENI. The ends were cut back, 4 bases at V and 0 bases at J, with 10 bases in the middle. There are 14 residues in the CDR3. The CDR3 nucleotides are TGTGCCAGCTCACAAGGGGGAAGCTCCTACGAGCAGTACTTC. This translates into CASSQGGSSYEQYF.

The rearrangement joins TRBV28 to TRBJ1-2, with D possibly being TRBD1 (5 bases). CDR1 MDHEN and CDR2 SYDVKM come from the germline V gene. This CDR3 has 14 amino acids. The V end was cut by 1 base, the J end by 7 bases, with 13 bases between. CDR3 amino acids: CASSLLSGAAGYTF. CDR3 DNA: TGTGCCAGCAGTTTATTGAGCGGGGCGGCTGGCTACACCTTC.

The chain carries TRBV5-4 and TRBJ2-4; D is tentatively TRBD1 or TRBD2 (5 bases each). The V end was cut by 4 bases, the J end by 7 bases, with 15 bases between. Germline CDR1 and CDR2: SGHNT and YYREEE (reference sequence). The CDR3 totals 14 residues. The CDR3, as DNA: TGTGCCAGCAGCCCGGGTGGGGACCGGAACATTCAGTACTTC. This translates into CASSPGGDRNIQYF.

The genes are TRBV7-9 and TRBJ1-2, with D tentatively TRBD1 (5 bases). The CDR3 contains 13 residues. The germline gives CDR1 SEHNR, CDR2 FQNEAQ (reference sequence). V was pared by 5 bases and J by 6 bases, with 13 bases between. CDR3 DNA sequence: TGTGCCAGCAGCGTTTCCAGGGAGGATGGCTACACCTTC. Translation gives CASSVSREDGYTF.

The V and J genes are TRBV6-6 and TRBJ2-2, with TRBD1 matching over 8 bases. The germline CDR1 and CDR2 sequences are MNHNY and SVGAGI (reference sequence). Trimming removed 5 bases from V and 0 bases from J; junction bases left unmatched: 11. The CDR3 totals 18 residues. The CDR3 nucleotides are TGTGCCAGCAGTCGCAAAGGACAGGGTGGGGCGAACACCGGGGAGCTGTTTTTT. It yields the protein CASSRKGQGGANTGELFF.